Listed here is a single TCR beta chain. Its antigen is undetermined. This specimen comes from a study of cytomegalovirus exposure and HLA in healthy donors. Amplification used 60 Vbeta primers and 13 Jbeta primers. Clones were sequenced by immunoSEQ multiplex PCR, and TCRdb holds only the in-frame ones, with some missing. Of around 160,000 clones listed, roughly three quarters are singletons. Study-wide results and caveats: HLA allele associations emerged for about 16,000 TCR beta sequences in a later analysis, at 0.05 false discovery rate. Available immune exposure information was restricted to CMV serostatus only.

Germline assignment: CDR1 MGHDK and CDR2 SYGVNS. The CDR3 covers 16 residues. V lost 5 bases and J lost 8; bases outside the gene matches: 9. Material for sequencing was PBMCs. V gene TRBV25-1 combines with J gene TRBJ2-1, with 13 bases matching TRBD2. This clonotype was sampled from a male donor in good health and CMV-seropositive. DNA of the CDR3: TGTGCCAGCAGTTCCACTAGCGGGGGGGCCGTGGATGAGCAGTTCTTC. Translation: CASSSTSGGAVDEQFF.